The subject of this entry is one TCR beta chain. Its antigen is unidentified. This sample's TCRbeta library carried unique molecular identifier barcodes. TCRdb itself ran the PCR reads through MiXCR, one entry per CDR3 protein. Among fewer than 750,000 distinct CDR3 sequences listed, approximately 30% were seen once. This CDR3 contains 16 residues. The V gene's germline CDR1 is SEHNR and CDR2 FQNEAQ (reference sequence). Trimming shortened V by 2 bases and J by 0 bases, and 10 bases separated the two germline ends. This record comes from a study of T-cell reconstitution after alpha-beta-depleted transplantation in children. Study findings and constraints: Recipient T cells and thymic progenitors that survived gave rise to the high TCRbeta diversity observed at day 60 in some patients. Several hundred rapidly expanded clones from non-depleted graft cells reportedly supplied alpha-beta T cells about two months post-transplant.

The J gene is TRBJ2-2, the V gene TRBV7-9; no clear D. The sample was PBMCs, taken before TCRalphabeta/CD19-depleted stem cell transplant. This TCR derives from a boy under two years old with Wiskott-Aldrich syndrome, due to receive a stem cell transplant. The CDR3 DNA follows: TGTGCCAGCAGCTTAATTGGGCCGACGAACACCGGGGAGCTGTTTTTT. Translation gives CASSLIGPTNTGELFF.